The entry below gives a single T cell receptor (beta chain) sequence along with its context. Its antigen is unknown. The repertoire was sequenced with immunoSEQ multiplex PCR; TCRdb's copy has only in-frame clones and lacks some. The profile shows under 2,000,000 clones, just under 95% of them singletons. The data stem from a study of shared clonotypes between healthy human individuals. Whole-study results and caveats: Of the naive CD4 clonotypes, approximately 5% were shared across a handful of donors.

Positive CCR7 selection of CD45RO-negative cells yielded the naive CD8 cells, and terminally differentiated effector memory CD45RA+ cells were excluded. This receptor was taken from a man younger than 30 in good health. The sample taken for sequencing was naive CD8+ T cells sorted from blood.

CDR3 sequence (DNA): TGTGCCAGCAGTGGGCCAAAAAATGAGCAGTTCTTC. Translation: CASSGPKNEQFF. This chain links TRBV6-5 with TRBJ2-1; D is unresolved. Germline V gene lookup returns CDR1 MNHEY and CDR2 SVGAGI. CDR3 length: 12 residues. The V end was cut by 5 bases, the J end by 7 bases, with 9 bases between.